This entry lists 23 T cell receptor beta chains sequenced from one sample in a study of shared clonotypes between healthy human individuals. The repertoire was sequenced with immunoSEQ multiplex PCR; TCRdb's copy has only in-frame clones and lacks some. The data show under 2.5 million clones, about nine tenths seen once. Sequenced material: naive CD4+ T cells from PBMCs. The subset denotes: CD45RA+ positively selected. The origin of the receptors is a man between 18 and 29 years old in good health. Some clones in this sample may be carry-over from other donors' samples.

This sequence joins TRBV25-1 and TRBJ2-5; TRBD1 agrees at 12 bases. Trimming took 4 bases from V and 4 from J; bases not matched to a gene: 7. The CDR3 length is 16 residues. Germline CDR1 MGHDK, CDR2 SYGVNS. In DNA form, the CDR3 reads TGTGCCAGCAGTGCTTCCGGGACAGGGGGCAGAGAGACCCAGTACTTC. Residues: CASSASGTGGRETQYF.

The chain combines TRBV5-5 with TRBJ1-5, with no clear D. This CDR3 has 15 residues. Germline CDR1 is SGHKS and CDR2 is YYEKEE (reference sequence). Trimming removed 2 bases from V and 3 bases from J, with 12 bases in between. CDR3 loop: CASSFSVGFNQPQHF. The CDR3 bases are TGTGCCAGCAGCTTTTCTGTGGGATTCAATCAGCCCCAGCATTTT.

Points on this clone: This sample also contains other DNA sequences that code for the same CDR3. The gene calls are TRBV18 and TRBJ2-3, with D maybe TRBD2 (6 bases). The CDR3 spans 13 residues. Trimming removed 3 bases from V and 3 bases from J, with 7 bases in between. Germline CDR1 KGHSH, CDR2 LQKENI. The CDR3 protein is CASSPSGTDTQYF. As DNA, the CDR3 is TGTGCCAGCTCACCCAGCGGGACAGATACGCAGTATTTT.

This clone has only a few counts. This sequence joins TRBV9 and TRBJ1-1; D not certain. CDR3 length: 14 amino acids. The V gene's germline CDR1 is SGDLS and CDR2 YYNGEE. V shed 4 bases and J shed 5 bases, with 15 bases lying between them. The CDR3 sequence is CASSPQSQRTEAFF. Here the CDR3 DNA reads TGTGCCAGCAGCCCCCAGTCCCAGAGGACTGAAGCTTTCTTT.

The chain joins TRBV6-1 to TRBJ2-5; maybe TRBD1 (5 bases). The V end lost 4 bases, the J end lost 5 bases, and 11 bases lay between the germline ends. The V gene's germline CDR1 is MNHNS and CDR2 SASEGT. This CDR3 has 13 residues. This chain's CDR3 is CASSAGSVETQYF. As DNA, the CDR3 is TGTGCCAGCAGTGCAGGGTCTGTGGAGACCCAGTACTTC.

This chain links TRBV6-1 with TRBJ2-1; the match to TRBD2 covers 11 bases. The CDR3 totals 23 residues. Germline CDR1 and CDR2: MNHNS and SASEGT. The V gene end was trimmed by 1 base and the J gene end by 2 bases; junction bases not matched to a gene: 22. The CDR3 sequence: CASSEVGIIGTSGVSFPYNEQFF. Here the CDR3 DNA reads TGTGCCAGCAGTGAAGTGGGCATTATAGGGACTAGCGGCGTCTCGTTCCCCTACAATGAGCAGTTCTTC.

This rearrangement joins TRBV5-1 to TRBJ2-7; 9 nucleotides line up with TRBD1. The V gene end was trimmed by 0 bases and the J gene end by 3 bases; junction bases not matched to a gene: 7. The CDR3 totals 16 residues. Germline V lookup: CDR1 SGHRS, CDR2 YFSETQ. The CDR3: CASSLGPGQGIYEQYF. The CDR3 DNA reads TGCGCCAGCAGCTTGGGGCCCGGACAGGGGATCTACGAGCAGTACTTC.

The V and J genes are TRBV5-1 and TRBJ2-5, with 9 bases aligning to TRBD2. Germline lookup yields CDR1 SGHRS and CDR2 YFSETQ. Trimming cost V 7 bases and J 4 bases; bases outside gene matches: 14. The CDR3 runs 16 residues. The CDR3 DNA is TGCGCCAGCTCAAGGCTAGCGGGGCGCGGCGCAGAGACCCAGTACTTC. Amino acid sequence: CASSRLAGRGAETQYF.

Points on this clone: This specimen includes other DNA sequences encoding the same CDR3. This chain connects TRBV27 to TRBJ2-5; possible D gene TRBD2, 5 bases. The CDR3 covers 13 residues. Germline V lookup: CDR1 MNHEY, CDR2 SMNVEV (reference sequence). V dropped 5 bases and J dropped 2 bases, with 9 bases sitting between them. Written as DNA, the CDR3 is TGTGCCAGCAGTCTCCGGGGTCAAGAGACCCAGTACTTC. Amino acids: CASSLRGQETQYF.

CDR3 protein: CASSGFTGKDTQYF. The CDR3 nucleotides read TGTGCCAGCAGTGGCTTTACAGGGAAAGATACGCAGTATTTT. This chain links TRBV25-1 with TRBJ2-3, with D maybe TRBD1 (6 bases). CDR1 and CDR2 (germline): MGHDK, SYGVNS. The CDR3 has 14 amino acids. The ends were cut back, 4 bases at V and 5 bases at J, with 13 bases in the middle.

This clone has only one observation. The V gene is TRBV6-6, the J gene TRBJ1-2, with D possibly TRBD1 on 5 matching bases. The CDR3 is 16 amino acids. Deletions cut 2 bases from V and 7 bases from J, with 20 bases between. The V gene's germline CDR1 is MNHNY and CDR2 SVGAGI (reference sequence). The CDR3 is CASSYEWDSGRLGYTF. The DNA of the CDR3 is TGTGCCAGCAGTTACGAGTGGGATTCGGGGCGGCTTGGCTACACCTTC.

This chain joins TRBV5-8 and TRBJ2-2; TRBD2 is a possible D gene (6 bases). The V and J ends lost 0 bases and 4 bases respectively, with 10 bases between them. The CDR3 has 15 amino acids. Germline values: CDR1 SGHTS, CDR2 YDEGEE. CDR3 loop: CASSLAGGSTGELFF. The CDR3 DNA reads as TGTGCCAGCAGCTTGGCCGGGGGATCCACCGGGGAGCTGTTTTTT.

The chain couples TRBV6-6 to TRBJ1-2, with a tentative D call TRBD1 (6 bases). Germline-derived CDR1 and CDR2 are MNHNY and SVGAGI (reference sequence). CDR3 length: 13 amino acids. V was cut by 6 bases and J by 3 bases, with 11 bases left in between. DNA of the CDR3: TGTGCCAGCAGCCCCAGGGGTTACTATGGCTACACCTTC. Its translation: CASSPRGYYGYTF.

V usage is TRBV4-2 and J usage is TRBJ2-2, with TRBD2 matching over 11 bases. Per germline, CDR1 LGHNA and CDR2 YNFKEQ. CDR3 length equals 18 residues. V was clipped by 1 base and J by 5 bases; unmatched bases: 9. The CDR3 loop is CASSQAGLAGGVTGELFF. As DNA, the CDR3 is TGTGCCAGCAGCCAAGCCGGCTTAGCGGGAGGGGTAACCGGGGAGCTGTTTTTT.

The genes are TRBV28 and TRBJ2-7; D unresolved. Deletions cut 2 bases from V and 0 bases from J, with 8 bases between. Germline CDR1 MDHEN, CDR2 SYDVKM. The CDR3 length is 14 residues. CDR3 region: CASSLGLPSYEQYF. In nucleotides, the CDR3 is TGTGCCAGCAGTTTAGGTCTTCCCTCCTACGAGCAGTACTTC.

J is TRBJ1-2 and V is TRBV19; the match to TRBD1 covers 9 bases. The CDR3 consists of 16 residues. After removal of 3 bases from V and 3 bases from J, the junction contained 8 bases not matched to a gene. The germline V gene encodes CDR1 LNHDA and CDR2 SQIVND (reference sequence). Written as DNA, the CDR3 is TGTGCCAGTAGTATCTGGGGACAGGGCCCGGACTATGGCTACACCTTC. Its translation: CASSIWGQGPDYGYTF. The variable domain in full, completed from reference TRBV19 and TRBJ1-2, reads DGGITQSPKYLFRKEGQNVTLSCEQNLNHDAMYWYRQDPGQGLRLIYYSQIVNDFQKGDIAEGYSVSREKKESFPLTVTSAQKNPTAFYLCASSIWGQGPDYGYTFGSGTRLTVV.

The chain links TRBV27 to TRBJ1-5; a weak D match, TRBD1 (5 bases). The V end was cut by 0 bases, the J end by 7 bases, with 13 bases between. Germline-derived CDR1 and CDR2 are MNHEY and SMNVEV (reference sequence). The CDR3 contains 15 residues. CDR3 sequence reads: CASSLSGESRQPQHF. In DNA form, the CDR3 reads TGTGCCAGCAGTTTATCGGGGGAGTCGAGACAGCCCCAGCATTTT.

J is TRBJ1-1 and V is TRBV4-2, with D possibly matching TRBD1 (5 bases). V gave up 1 base and J gave up 1 base, with 7 bases separating them. The CDR3 extends over 14 amino acids. Germline assignment: CDR1 LGHNA and CDR2 YNFKEQ. The chain's CDR3 is CASSQVTANTEAFF. Here the CDR3 DNA reads TGTGCCAGCAGCCAAGTGACAGCGAACACTGAAGCTTTCTTT.

The chain recombines TRBV18 with TRBJ2-4; maybe TRBD1 (6 bases). Germline V gives CDR1 KGHSH, CDR2 LQKENI. This CDR3 has 16 amino acids. The V and J ends lost 1 base and 1 base respectively, with 11 bases between them. CDR3 in DNA: TGTGCCAGCTCACCACTGTCAGGGGTGGCCAAAAACATTCAGTACTTC. It translates to CASSPLSGVAKNIQYF.

The V gene is TRBV9, the J gene TRBJ2-3; D is uncertain. The CDR3 contains 15 residues. V shed 4 bases and J shed 1 base, with 13 bases lying between them. The germline V gene has CDR1 SGDLS and CDR2 YYNGEE. The CDR3 bases are TGTGCCAGCAGCCTTTCTTCTCGGGGCACAGATACGCAGTATTTT. This gives the protein CASSLSSRGTDTQYF.

The chain couples TRBV5-4 to TRBJ2-1, with 10 bases that match TRBD2. Germline trimming cut 7 bases from V and 2 bases from J; bases unmatched to any gene: 6. This CDR3 is built from 15 residues. CDR1 SGHNT and CDR2 YYREEE come from the germline V gene (reference sequence). The CDR3 loop reads CASSGLAYPYNEQFF. The DNA for the CDR3 is TGTGCCAGCTCGGGACTAGCGTACCCCTACAATGAGCAGTTCTTC.

The gene calls are TRBV11-1 and TRBJ2-1, with 14 bases matching TRBD2. CDR3 length: 14 amino acids. Per the germline V gene, CDR1 is SGHAT and CDR2 is FQDESV (reference sequence). The J segment lost 9 bases and the V segment lost 3 bases, leaving 1 base of the junction unmatched. CDR3 protein: CASSLGLAGVEQFF. The DNA for the CDR3 is TGTGCCAGCAGCTTGGGACTAGCGGGAGTTGAGCAGTTCTTC. The entire variable domain, with the rest obtained from reference TRBV11-1 and TRBJ2-1, is as follows: EAEVAQSPRYKITEKSQAVAFWCDPISGHATLYWYRQILGQGPELLVQFQDESVVDDSQLPKDRFSAERLKGVDSTLKIQPAELGDSAMYLCASSLGLAGVEQFFGPGTRLTVL.

The chain combines TRBV7-9 with TRBJ1-2; D may be TRBD1 (6 bases). The CDR3 covers 13 residues. The V end was cut by 5 bases, the J end by 4 bases, with 11 bases between. From germline, CDR1 is SEHNR and CDR2 FQNEAQ (reference sequence). The CDR3 coding sequence is TGTGCCAGCAGCCGAACAGGGACCTATGGCTACACCTTC. Protein: CASSRTGTYGYTF. The full variable domain, in which reference TRBV7-9 and TRBJ1-2 provide the parts outside the CDR3, is DTGVSQNPRHKITKRGQNVTFRCDPISEHNRLYWYRQTLGQGPEFLTYFQNEAQLEKSRLLSDRFSAERPKGSFSTLEIQRTEQGDSAMYLCASSRTGTYGYTFGSGTRLTVV.